A selection of T cell receptor beta chains follows, all from one sample in a study of beta chain features in type 1 diabetes. Libraries were prepared by immunoSEQ multiplex PCR; TCRdb keeps only in-frame clonotypes and omits some of them. The top ten hold approximately 0.086% of the sample, which has a few hundred thousand clones, approximately 16% seen once. Sequenced: naive CD4+ T cells from blood. The receptors originated from a man between 25 and 39 years old with type 1 diabetes. The CDR3 runs from the conserved cysteine through the conserved F or W. D genes are given only for firm matches. Rows give clone size only sometimes, using once, few, many, or a class for an expanded clone.

-,TRBV6-1,TRBJ2-3,few,CASSYEDTDTQYF,TGTGCCAGCAGCTATGAGGATACGGATACGCAGTATTTT
TRBD2,TRBV30,TRBJ2-1,-,CAWSSAGGFNEQFF,TGTGCCTGGAGTTCAGCGGGAGGGTTTAATGAGCAGTTCTTC
TRBD2,TRBV10-3,TRBJ2-2,-,CAISPLAGGPDGELFF,TGTGCCATCAGTCCTCTAGCGGGAGGGCCGGACGGGGAGCTGTTTTTT
-,TRBV30,TRBJ2-1,few,CAWSYGSYNEQFF,TGTGCCTGGAGTTACGGATCATACAATGAGCAGTTCTTC
TRBD2,TRBV9,TRBJ2-5,few,CASSGTSGVQETQYF,TGTGCCAGCTCCGGGACTAGCGGGGTCCAAGAGACCCAGTACTTC
TRBD2,TRBV27,TRBJ2-5,few,CASSLSGGREIETQYF,TGTGCCAGCAGTTTATCGGGCGGGAGGGAAATAGAGACCCAGTACTTC
-,TRBV5-6,TRBJ2-3,few,CASSLDGGGWTDTQYF,TGTGCCAGCAGCTTGGACGGGGGAGGATGGACAGATACGCAGTATTTT
-,TRBV5-4,TRBJ2-3,few,CASSLAQRDTQYF,TGTGCCAGCAGCTTGGCCCAGAGAGATACGCAGTATTTT
-,TRBV2,TRBJ2-5,-,CAIPLGDQETQYF,TGTGCCATCCCCCTGGGGGATCAAGAGACCCAGTACTTC
TRBD1,TRBV5-1,TRBJ2-4,once,CASSPGTGGIQYF,TGCGCCAGCAGCCCCGGGACAGGGGGCATTCAGTACTTC
-,TRBV30,TRBJ1-5,-,CAWGRGASNQPQHF,TGTGCCTGGGGGAGAGGGGCTAGCAATCAGCCCCAGCATTTT
-,TRBV10-3,TRBJ2-7,few,CAISETAEQYF,TGTGCCATCAGTGAGACAGCCGAGCAGTACTTC
-,TRBV5-1,TRBJ2-3,-,CASSLVGDTQYF,TGCGCCAGCAGCTTGGTAGGAGATACGCAGTATTTT
-,TRBV27,TRBJ2-5,-,CASSLAGSETQYF,TGTGCCAGCAGTTTAGCTGGGTCTGAGACCCAGTACTTC
-,TRBV30,TRBJ2-2,-,CAWSWVGELFF,TGTGCCTGGAGCTGGGTCGGGGAGCTGTTTTTT
-,TRBV6-5,TRBJ2-7,-,CASSTRGVVDEQYF,TGTGCCAGCAGTACCCGAGGGGTTGTCGACGAGCAGTACTTC
-,TRBV7-9,TRBJ2-3,-,CASSPDGAGTDTQYF,TGTGCCAGCAGCCCAGATGGGGCGGGCACAGATACGCAGTATTTT
-,TRBV27,TRBJ2-4,-,CASWGAGSAKNIQYF,TGTGCCAGCTGGGGGGCAGGGTCAGCCAAAAACATTCAGTACTTC
TRBD1,TRBV29-1,TRBJ2-1,-,CSGRRQGDEQFF,TGCAGCGGCCGTAGACAGGGCGATGAGCAGTTCTTC
-,TRBV7-9,TRBJ2-7,few,CASSPWTATYEQYF,TGTGCCAGCAGCCCATGGACAGCTACCTACGAGCAGTACTTC
TRBD1,TRBV28,TRBJ2-2,few,CASSGQGAPRTGELFF,TGTGCCAGCAGTGGACAGGGGGCGCCCCGTACCGGGGAGCTGTTTTTT
-,TRBV28,TRBJ2-1,-,CASSPIRAEQFF,TGTGCCAGCAGTCCTATTAGGGCGGAGCAGTTCTTC
TRBD1,TRBV7-2,TRBJ2-7,-,CASSRGQAYEQYF,TGTGCCAGCAGCCGCGGACAGGCCTACGAGCAGTACTTC
-,TRBV29-1,TRBJ2-7,few,CSVVPGRPYEQYF,TGCAGCGTCGTACCGGGGCGCCCCTACGAGCAGTACTTC
-,TRBV30,TRBJ2-7,-,CAWSPTGYEQYF,TGTGCCTGGAGCCCGACAGGCTACGAGCAGTACTTC
-,TRBV5-1,TRBJ2-7,few,CASSLTGLSYEQYF,TGCGCCAGCAGCTTGACAGGCCTAAGCTACGAGCAGTACTTC
-,TRBV14,TRBJ2-6,-,CASSQPGLHSGANVLTF,TGTGCCAGCAGCCAACCGGGACTGCACTCTGGGGCCAACGTCCTGACTTTC
-,TRBV29-1,TRBJ1-2,-,CSVEGKRGYGYTF,TGCAGCGTTGAGGGGAAGAGGGGCTATGGCTACACCTTC
-,TRBV20-1,TRBJ2-3,-,CSARVFDTQYF,TGCAGTGCTAGAGTTTTCGATACGCAGTATTTT
-,TRBV7-9,TRBJ2-1,-,CASSLFQDNEQFF,TGTGCCAGCAGCTTATTCCAGGACAATGAGCAGTTCTTC
-,TRBV7-9,TRBJ2-5,-,CASREQETQYF,TGTGCCAGCAGGGAACAAGAGACCCAGTACTTC
-,TRBV30,TRBJ2-5,-,CAWGGPLATQYF,TGTGCCTGGGGGGGGCCTTTAGCGACCCAGTACTTC
-,TRBV29-1,TRBJ2-1,-,CSVEINEQFF,TGCAGCGTTGAAATCAATGAGCAGTTCTTC
-,TRBV10-3,TRBJ1-1,-,CATRVLGTEAFF,TGTGCCACCAGGGTGTTAGGAACTGAAGCTTTCTTT
TRBD1,TRBV9,TRBJ1-1,-,CASSARQGVNTEAFF,TGTGCCAGCAGCGCCAGACAGGGAGTGAACACTGAAGCTTTCTTT
TRBD1,TRBV29-1,TRBJ1-1,-,CSWGQQNTEAFF,TGCAGCTGGGGACAGCAGAACACTGAAGCTTTCTTT
TRBD2,TRBV5-4,TRBJ2-7,once,CASSSTSGSYEQYF,TGTGCCAGCAGCTCGACTAGCGGGAGCTACGAGCAGTACTTC
-,TRBV25-1,TRBJ2-5,few,CARITVGETQYF,TGTGCCAGGATTACGGTGGGCGAGACCCAGTACTTC
TRBD2,TRBV27,TRBJ2-7,-,CASTEVKREGSYEQYF,TGTGCCAGCACCGAAGTCAAGCGGGAGGGGTCCTACGAGCAGTACTTC
-,TRBV6-1,TRBJ2-1,-,CASSSRGNEQFF,TGTGCCAGCAGTTCCAGGGGTAATGAGCAGTTCTTC
-,TRBV4-3,TRBJ2-2,-,CASSQDRAGELFF,TGCGCCAGCAGCCAAGATAGGGCCGGGGAGCTGTTTTTT
TRBD2,TRBV5-1,TRBJ2-5,-,CASSLPAGGGETQYF,TGCGCCAGCAGCTTACCAGCGGGAGGGGGTGAGACCCAGTACTTC
TRBD2,TRBV7-9,TRBJ2-3,-,CASSRGLAPSTDTQYF,TGTGCCAGCAGCCGGGGACTAGCGCCCTCCACAGATACGCAGTATTTT
-,TRBV6-5,TRBJ2-6,few,CASSSQGYGANVLTF,TGTGCCAGCAGTTCTCAGGGTTACGGGGCCAACGTCCTGACTTTC